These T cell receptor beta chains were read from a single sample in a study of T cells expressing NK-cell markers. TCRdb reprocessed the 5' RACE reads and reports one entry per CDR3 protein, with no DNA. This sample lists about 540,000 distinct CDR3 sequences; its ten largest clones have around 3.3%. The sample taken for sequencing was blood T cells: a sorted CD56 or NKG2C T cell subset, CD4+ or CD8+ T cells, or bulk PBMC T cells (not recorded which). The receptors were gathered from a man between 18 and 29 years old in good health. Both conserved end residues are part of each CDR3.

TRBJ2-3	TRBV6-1	CASKGSLGADTQYF
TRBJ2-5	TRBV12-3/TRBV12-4	CASSLMPRRETQYF
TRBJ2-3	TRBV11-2	CASSLGLGRGISTDTQYF
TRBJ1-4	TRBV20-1	CSAQRQGAVEKLFF
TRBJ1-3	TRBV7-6	CASSLDPGSGNTIYF
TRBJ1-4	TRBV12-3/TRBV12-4	CASSSAGGWGEKLFF
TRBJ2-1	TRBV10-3	CAISETQLASGTYNEQFF
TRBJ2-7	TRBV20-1	CSAPPLGLAGAEQYF
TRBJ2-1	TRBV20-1	CSARPEGGPYNEQFF
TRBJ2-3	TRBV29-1	CSTRHGTGGLDTQYF
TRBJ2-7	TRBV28	CASSLGTGESVFYEQYF
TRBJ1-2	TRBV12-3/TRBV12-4	CASSLMGHWGYTF
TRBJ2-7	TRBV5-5	CASSSARTSGSYEQYF
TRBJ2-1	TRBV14	CASSQEFGTPDEQFF
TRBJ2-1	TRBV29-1	CSGVLAGRYNEQFF
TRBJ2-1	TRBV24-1	CATSDSGQGRNNEQFF
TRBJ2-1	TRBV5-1	CASSLTGTSGRLGWSEQFF
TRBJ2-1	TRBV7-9	CASSSLTGAGTSGYNEQFF
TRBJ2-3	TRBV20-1	CSARIAGGQYF
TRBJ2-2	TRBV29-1	CSGEAGTNTGELFF
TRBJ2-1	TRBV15	CATSRIDGSDEQFF
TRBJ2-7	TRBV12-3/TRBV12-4	CASSSKYYEQYF
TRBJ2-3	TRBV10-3	CAISGAGTGGTDTQYF
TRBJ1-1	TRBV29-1	CSVEDWGEAFF
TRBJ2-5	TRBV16	CASSQLQGLGETQYF
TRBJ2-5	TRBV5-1	CASSLAASQPGETQYF
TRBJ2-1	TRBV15	CATSVAGLSNEQFF
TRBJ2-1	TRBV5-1	CASSSDALGFFF
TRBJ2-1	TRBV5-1	CASRSLGAERSYSYNEQFF
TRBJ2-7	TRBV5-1	CASSLGTSGSQHYEQYF
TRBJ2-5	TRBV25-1	CASSDRKQGSQETQYF
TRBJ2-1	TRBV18	CASSRSENEQFF
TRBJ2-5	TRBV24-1	CATSFLGEETQYF
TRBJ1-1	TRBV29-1	CSVERRQNTEAFF
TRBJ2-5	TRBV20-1	CSANAWPAGETQYF